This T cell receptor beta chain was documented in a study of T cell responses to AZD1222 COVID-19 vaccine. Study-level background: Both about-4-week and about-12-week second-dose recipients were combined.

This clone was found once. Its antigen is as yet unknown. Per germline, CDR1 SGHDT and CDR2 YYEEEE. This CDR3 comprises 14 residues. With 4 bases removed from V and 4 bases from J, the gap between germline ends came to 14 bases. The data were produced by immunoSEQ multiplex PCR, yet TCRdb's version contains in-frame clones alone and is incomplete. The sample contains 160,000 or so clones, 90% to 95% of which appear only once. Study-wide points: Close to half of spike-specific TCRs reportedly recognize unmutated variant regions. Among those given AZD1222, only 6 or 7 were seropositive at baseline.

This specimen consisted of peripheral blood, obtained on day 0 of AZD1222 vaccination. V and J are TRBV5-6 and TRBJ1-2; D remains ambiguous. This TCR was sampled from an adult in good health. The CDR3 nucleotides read TGTGCCAGCAGCCCGCTTGGGGTAAGCTATGGCTACACCTTC. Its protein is CASSPLGVSYGYTF. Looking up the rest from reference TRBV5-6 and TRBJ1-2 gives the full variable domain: DAGVTQSPTHLIKTRGQQVTLRCSPKSGHDTVSWYQQALGQGPQFIFQYYEEEERQRGNFPDRFSGHQFPNYSSELNVNALLLGDSALYLCASSPLGVSYGYTFGSGTRLTVV.